What follows are 26 T cell receptor beta chains derived from one specimen sequenced in a study of Ad26.COV2.S vaccination and SARS-CoV-2 variants. The treatment: some 20 received Ad26.COV2.S at low or high dose, single or two shots; about 5 received placebo; per-sample allocation not given. Day 63 after the first vaccine or placebo injection was the time point for sampling. Using immunoSEQ multiplex PCR, the repertoire was profiled, and TCRdb retains in-frame clones only, with some absent. The sample has approximately 500,000 clones, around 88% seen once; the top ten hold roughly 13%. This sample comprised peripheral blood, obtained in a trial of Ad26.COV2.S vaccine versus placebo. Every receptor here comes from a person aged 18-60 years who received the Ad26.COV2.S COVID-19 vaccine or a placebo.

The chain links TRBV19 to TRBJ1-5; no clear D gene. Trimming left V 9 bases short and J 0 bases short, with 12 bases between. Germline CDR1 and CDR2: LNHDA and SQIVND (reference sequence). This CDR3 has 14 residues. CDR3: CASQDGASNQPQHF. CDR3 bases: TGTGCCAGCCAAGACGGAGCTAGCAATCAGCCCCAGCATTTT.

The chain combines TRBV2 with TRBJ2-3; 11 nucleotides line up with TRBD2. Germline-derived CDR1 and CDR2 are SNHLY and FYNNEI. The CDR3 has 11 amino acids. With V trimmed by 11 bases and J by 8 bases, 3 bases remained unmatched. The CDR3 spells CAGGTSGTQYF. The CDR3, as DNA: TGTGCCGGGGGGACTAGCGGTACGCAGTATTTT.

This clone was recorded only once. The chain combines TRBV28 with TRBJ1-2; TRBD1 agrees at 7 bases. The CDR3 contains 15 residues. Per germline, CDR1 MDHEN and CDR2 SYDVKM. Germline trimming cut 3 bases from V and 4 bases from J; bases unmatched to any gene: 8. CDR3 sequence (DNA): TGTGCCAGCAGTTTTCTGAGGGGGCGCGTCTATGGCTACACCTTC. It specifies CASSFLRGRVYGYTF.

The rearrangement links TRBV12-2 to TRBJ2-7. TRBV12-2 is shown as a pseudogene. CDR3 size: 17 residues. CDR3 amino acids: CASRPAGGGTTAYEQYF. Here the CDR3 DNA reads TGTGCAAGTCGCCCCGCCGGAGGGGGGACGACAGCCTACGAGCAGTACTTC.

In this sample, this clone turned up once. The chain joins TRBV5-1 to TRBJ1-1; tentative D call: TRBD1 (6 bases). V shed 0 bases and J shed 1 base, with 10 bases lying between them. The germline V gene has CDR1 SGHRS and CDR2 YFSETQ. The CDR3 totals 15 residues. The CDR3 DNA reads TGCGCCAGCAGCTTGGCAGGGGCGACGAACACTGAAGCTTTCTTT. The encoded protein is CASSLAGATNTEAFF.

About this clone itself: Different DNA sequences within this sample yield the same CDR3. This rearrangement joins TRBV28 to TRBJ2-1; no firm D call. The CDR3 contains 12 residues. Germline V gives CDR1 MDHEN, CDR2 SYDVKM. The V gene lost 2 bases and the J gene lost 4 bases, with 3 bases spanning the gap. The CDR3 is CASSLLYNEQFF. The CDR3 DNA sequence: TGTGCCAGCAGTTTACTTTACAATGAGCAGTTCTTC. Full variable domain (missing parts from reference TRBV28 and TRBJ2-1): DVKVTQSSRYLVKRTGEKVFLECVQDMDHENMFWYRQDPGLGLRLIYFSYDVKMKEKGDIPEGYSVSREKKERFSLILESASTNQTSMYLCASSLLYNEQFFGPGTRLTVL.

The J gene is TRBJ2-1, the V gene TRBV7-3, with a possible D match to TRBD2 (8 bases). CDR1 and CDR2 (germline): SGHTA, FQGTGA. Trimming took off 1 base at V and 8 bases at J, with 24 bases between the two ends. The CDR3 extends over 18 amino acids. The CDR3 here is CASSLRSRVPGGGDEQFF. DNA for the CDR3: TGTGCCAGCAGCTTAAGAAGTCGAGTCCCGGGAGGGGGCGATGAGCAGTTCTTC.

The chain couples TRBV4-1 to TRBJ2-2; the match to TRBD2 covers 10 bases. Germline V gene lookup returns CDR1 MGHRA and CDR2 YSYEKL. The CDR3 consists of 18 residues. V was clipped by 0 bases and J by 3 bases; unmatched bases: 7. The CDR3, as DNA: TGCGCCAGCAGCCAAGAGGGAGGGACTAGCGCTTACACCGGGGAGCTGTTTTTT. Its protein is CASSQEGGTSAYTGELFF.

This clone was detected only once. This sequence joins TRBV19 and TRBJ1-5; tentative D call: TRBD1 (6 bases). The germline V gene encodes CDR1 LNHDA and CDR2 SQIVND (reference sequence). V gave up 6 bases and J gave up 0 bases, with 15 bases separating them. The CDR3 consists of 16 residues. Here the CDR3 reads CASRARGGTSNQPQHF. CDR3 nucleotide sequence: TGTGCCAGTAGGGCGAGAGGGGGTACTAGCAATCAGCCCCAGCATTTT.

This clone occurred a few times. The chain joins TRBV2 to TRBJ1-5; D is perhaps TRBD1 (6 bases). The CDR3 sequence is 14 residues long. The germline V and J ends were trimmed by 10 bases and 2 bases, with 15 bases remaining between them. The germline CDR1 and CDR2 sequences are SNHLY and FYNNEI. The DNA of the CDR3 is TGTGCCACCAGGGGACTCGACGGCAATCAGCCCCAGCATTTT. Its translation is CATRGLDGNQPQHF. Based on the CDR3 plus reference TRBV2 and TRBJ1-5, the full variable domain is EPEVTQTPSHQVTQMGQEVILRCVPISNHLYFYWYRQILGQKVEFLVSFYNNEISEKSEIFDDQFSVERPDGSNFTLKIRSTKLEDSAMYFCATRGLDGNQPQHFGDGTRLSIL.

V usage is TRBV3-1 (or the pseudogene TRBV3-2) and J usage is TRBJ2-2; D is uncertain. Trimming cost V 3 bases and J 5 bases, with 4 bases left between them. This CDR3 is built from 12 residues. Per germline, CDR1 LGHDT and CDR2 YNNKEL (reference sequence). The CDR3 here is CASSQGTGELFF. The CDR3 nucleotides are TGTGCCAGCAGCCAGGGGACCGGGGAGCTGTTTTTT.

This clone appeared a single time. V and J are TRBV28 and TRBJ1-2, with D uncertain. Germline V gives CDR1 MDHEN, CDR2 SYDVKM. The CDR3 spans 12 residues. The V end was cut by 8 bases, the J end by 4 bases, with 11 bases between. Here the CDR3 DNA reads TGTGCCAGCGCCCCGGAACCCTATGGCTACACCTTC. It translates to CASAPEPYGYTF.

The chain links TRBV27 to TRBJ2-4; 8 positions match TRBD2. Germline V gene sequence: CDR1 MNHEY, CDR2 SMNVEV (reference sequence). With 2 bases clipped from V and 8 bases from J, the junction kept 8 bases outside the gene matches. The CDR3 totals 15 residues. The CDR3 loop reads CASSLDGRLAHIQYF. CDR3 DNA: TGTGCCAGCAGTTTAGATGGGAGACTAGCGCACATTCAGTACTTC.

The rearrangement uses TRBV7-9 and TRBJ1-2; maybe TRBD1 (6 bases). This CDR3 has 13 residues. Per the germline V gene, CDR1 is SEHNR and CDR2 is FQNEAQ (reference sequence). V lost 5 bases to trimming and J lost 4 bases, with 11 bases between them. Here the CDR3 DNA reads TGTGCCAGCAGCGACAGGCTGAGCTATGGCTACACCTTC. It codes for CASSDRLSYGYTF. Supplemented by reference TRBV7-9 and TRBJ1-2, the full variable domain reads DTGVSQNPRHKITKRGQNVTFRCDPISEHNRLYWYRQTLGQGPEFLTYFQNEAQLEKSRLLSDRFSAERPKGSFSTLEIQRTEQGDSAMYLCASSDRLSYGYTFGSGTRLTVV.

V is TRBV6-5 and J is TRBJ1-6; D ambiguous. Deletions cut 6 bases from V and 10 bases from J, with 16 bases between. The CDR3 length is 14 residues. CDR1 MNHEY and CDR2 SVGAGI come from the germline V gene. The DNA of the CDR3 is TGTGCCAGCAGGAGTACGCGGGGAGGATCACCCCTCCACTTT. Translation: CASRSTRGGSPLHF.

The chain recombines TRBV25-1 with TRBJ1-2; possibly TRBD1 for D (5 bases). Germline assignment: CDR1 MGHDK and CDR2 SYGVNS. V lost 2 bases to trimming and J lost 9 bases, with 7 bases between them. The CDR3 spans 11 residues. CDR3 bases: TGTGCCAGCAGTGAAGCGGGACGCTACACCTTC. Translated, it gives CASSEAGRYTF.

V usage is TRBV30 and J usage is TRBJ2-1; D is tentatively TRBD1 or TRBD2 (6 bases each). CDR3 length equals 13 residues. Germline V gene data show CDR1 as GTSNPN and CDR2 as SVGIG (reference sequence). V lost 3 bases to trimming and J lost 10 bases, with 16 bases between them. For the CDR3, the DNA is TGTGCCTGGAGGTACGGGGGCTTGAGGGAGCAGTTCTTC. It specifies CAWRYGGLREQFF. Full variable domain (missing parts from reference TRBV30 and TRBJ2-1): SQTIHQWPATLVQPVGSPLSLECTVEGTSNPNLYWYRQAAGRGLQLLFYSVGIGQISSEVPQNLSASRPQDRQFILSSKKLLLSDSGFYLCAWRYGGLREQFFGPGTRLTVL.

The rearrangement joins TRBV30 to TRBJ2-2; tentatively, D is TRBD1 (5 bases). Germline V gene data show CDR1 as GTSNPN and CDR2 as SVGIG (reference sequence). The CDR3 has 13 amino acids. V was trimmed by 0 bases and J by 5 bases, leaving 7 bases between them. CDR3 residues: CAWSVGVTGELFF. The CDR3 DNA follows: TGTGCCTGGAGTGTAGGGGTGACCGGGGAGCTGTTTTTT.

V is TRBV28 and J is TRBJ2-7; no clear D. V was cut by 5 bases and J by 7 bases, with 12 bases left in between. Germline V gives CDR1 MDHEN, CDR2 SYDVKM. There are 12 residues in the CDR3. As DNA, the CDR3 is TGTGCCAGCAGTCAAATGCCCCGGGAGCAGTACTTC. Translation: CASSQMPREQYF.

This clone was detected only a few times. V gene TRBV12-3 or TRBV12-4 combines with J gene TRBJ1-1, with unresolved D. Trimming stripped 2 bases from V and 4 bases from J, with 8 bases between. The CDR3 runs 13 residues. CDR3 bases: TGTGCCAGCAGTTTATCAGGCCCCACTGAAGCTTTCTTT. Its protein is CASSLSGPTEAFF.

The chain recombines TRBV2 with TRBJ2-2; D call uncertain. CDR1 and CDR2 from the germline V gene are SNHLY and FYNNEI. V was pared by 2 bases and J by 0 bases, with 4 bases between. CDR3 length equals 14 residues. In DNA form, the CDR3 reads TGTGCCAGCAGTGAAACAACGAACACCGGGGAGCTGTTTTTT. This encodes CASSETTNTGELFF.

This clone was counted many times. The genes are TRBV28 and TRBJ2-2; possibly TRBD1 for D (5 bases). Trimming removed 10 bases at V and 5 bases at J, with 8 bases between. Germline V gene lookup returns CDR1 MDHEN and CDR2 SYDVKM. This CDR3 spans 11 amino acids. CDR3 protein: CAIQETGELFF. CDR3 sequence (DNA): TGTGCCATACAGGAGACCGGGGAGCTGTTTTTT.

The gene calls are TRBV7-8 and TRBJ1-3, with 7 bases identical to TRBD1. V dropped 5 bases and J dropped 0; count of bases not matched to a gene: 10. The CDR3 is 17 residues long. Germline loops: CDR1 SGHVS, CDR2 FQNEAQ. CDR3 region: CASSPRGDIFSGNTIYF. The DNA of the CDR3 is TGTGCCAGCAGCCCCAGGGGGGACATCTTCTCTGGAAACACCATATATTTT.

This rearrangement joins TRBV6-5 to TRBJ1-4; D is unclear. V was trimmed by 4 bases and J by 8 bases, leaving 5 bases between them. This CDR3 has 11 amino acids. Per germline, CDR1 MNHEY and CDR2 SVGAGI. The CDR3 region has the DNA TGTGCCAGCAGTTTGGCGGAAAAACTGTTTTTT. Amino acids: CASSLAEKLFF.

V gene TRBV6-5 combines with J gene TRBJ2-1; 9 nucleotides agree with TRBD2. The germline V gene has CDR1 MNHEY and CDR2 SVGAGI. V shed 7 bases, J shed 7 bases, and the junction held 11 bases outside the gene matches. This CDR3 spans 15 amino acids. The CDR3 protein is CASTERLAGSNEQFF. The CDR3 DNA is TGTGCCAGCACCGAGAGGCTAGCGGGAAGTAATGAGCAGTTCTTC.

The genes are TRBV19 and TRBJ1-6; 7 bases match TRBD1. The CDR3 has 16 amino acids. Germline trimming cut 4 bases from V and 5 bases from J; bases unmatched to any gene: 8. The germline V gene has CDR1 LNHDA and CDR2 SQIVND (reference sequence). CDR3 nucleotide sequence: TGTGCCAGTAGTACCTCCGGGACAGTTAATAATTCACCCCTCCACTTT. This gives the protein CASSTSGTVNNSPLHF.